This is a list of T cell receptor beta chains from one sample in a study of T cell responses to AZD1222 COVID-19 vaccine. Assay: immunoSEQ multiplex PCR; the TCRdb copy retains only in-frame clones and omits some. This table holds about 110,000 clones, around 82% found once. The sequencing used peripheral blood, collected on day 0 of AZD1222 vaccination. Receptors were obtained from an adult in good health. CDR3s include the opening cysteine and the closing phenylalanine or tryptophan. Clone size is given for some rows only: seen once, a few or many times, or a class if the clone is expanded.

V gene: TRBV2; J gene: TRBJ1-5; CDR3 length: 12; clone size: few; CDR3 protein: CASSEHSQPQHF
V gene: TRBV28; J gene: TRBJ1-2; CDR3 length: 15; clone size: few; CDR3 protein: CASSFRSSGKEGYTF
V gene: TRBV5-1; J gene: TRBJ1-1; CDR3 length: 12; clone size: -; CDR3 protein: CASSIDRSEAFF
V gene: TRBV27; J gene: TRBJ1-1; CDR3 length: 15; clone size: few; CDR3 protein: CASSRTGWEGTEAFF
V gene: TRBV19; J gene: TRBJ2-5; CDR3 length: 14; clone size: few; CDR3 protein: CASSIISAGETQYF
V gene: TRBV5-1; J gene: TRBJ2-3; CDR3 length: 16; clone size: -; CDR3 protein: CASSPGTQWLTDTQYF
V gene: TRBV14; J gene: TRBJ1-5; CDR3 length: 15; clone size: -; CDR3 protein: CASTPSGTVYQPQHF
V gene: TRBV6-6; J gene: TRBJ1-2; CDR3 length: 16; clone size: -; CDR3 protein: CASSLGGRDGQYGYTF
V gene: TRBV6-5; J gene: TRBJ1-2; CDR3 length: 12; clone size: -; CDR3 protein: CAGGQLIYGYTF
V gene: TRBV2; J gene: TRBJ2-7; CDR3 length: 17; clone size: -; CDR3 protein: CASSEQGLRSSSYEQYF
V gene: TRBV29-1; J gene: TRBJ1-6; CDR3 length: 13; clone size: -; CDR3 protein: CSVADFDNSPLHF
V gene: TRBV5-1; J gene: TRBJ1-1; CDR3 length: 14; clone size: -; CDR3 protein: CASSSGALGTEAFF
V gene: TRBV6-2/TRBV6-3; J gene: TRBJ1-2; CDR3 length: 12; clone size: once; CDR3 protein: CASSYPGRGYTF
V gene: TRBV5-6; J gene: TRBJ1-2; CDR3 length: 14; clone size: -; CDR3 protein: CASSLVTGDYGYTF
V gene: TRBV5-1; J gene: TRBJ2-2; CDR3 length: 14; clone size: -; CDR3 protein: CASSATLNTGELFF
V gene: TRBV10-3; J gene: TRBJ2-3; CDR3 length: 15; clone size: -; CDR3 protein: CAISESAGGLDTQYF
V gene: TRBV7-7; J gene: TRBJ2-3; CDR3 length: 16; clone size: once; CDR3 protein: CASSRGTPQRTDTQYF
V gene: TRBV19; J gene: TRBJ1-5; CDR3 length: 17; clone size: -; CDR3 protein: CASSMRAGLGGNQPQHF
V gene: TRBV19; J gene: TRBJ1-1; CDR3 length: 17; clone size: few; CDR3 protein: CADDSEGEGQMNTEAFF
V gene: TRBV5-6; J gene: TRBJ1-1; CDR3 length: 16; clone size: -; CDR3 protein: CASSLFQGILNTEAFF
V gene: TRBV5-1; J gene: TRBJ2-7; CDR3 length: 15; clone size: once; CDR3 protein: CASSPGQGGRYEQYF
V gene: TRBV6-5; J gene: TRBJ2-7; CDR3 length: 15; clone size: -; CDR3 protein: CASSPHDRGGYEQYF
V gene: TRBV5-1; J gene: TRBJ2-1; CDR3 length: 15; clone size: -; CDR3 protein: CASSWAPAGSSEQFF
V gene: TRBV29-1; J gene: TRBJ2-7; CDR3 length: 16; clone size: few; CDR3 protein: CSVEESGHYANYEQYF
V gene: TRBV29-1; J gene: TRBJ2-5; CDR3 length: 13; clone size: -; CDR3 protein: CSVKTAPWETQYF
V gene: TRBV5-1; J gene: TRBJ2-3; CDR3 length: 18; clone size: -; CDR3 protein: CASSLAIASGTFTDTQYF
V gene: TRBV28; J gene: TRBJ1-2; CDR3 length: 14; clone size: -; CDR3 protein: CASSIQTILYGYTF
V gene: TRBV5-6; J gene: TRBJ2-2; CDR3 length: 12; clone size: -; CDR3 protein: CASSPTIGELFF
V gene: TRBV12-3/TRBV12-4; J gene: TRBJ2-1; CDR3 length: 11; clone size: once; CDR3 protein: CASSLERQQFF
V gene: TRBV6-4; J gene: TRBJ2-1; CDR3 length: 14; clone size: -; CDR3 protein: CASSDFSVPHEQFF
V gene: TRBV28; J gene: TRBJ2-3; CDR3 length: 15; clone size: -; CDR3 protein: CASSSGLAGADTQYF
V gene: TRBV5-1; J gene: TRBJ1-2; CDR3 length: 14; clone size: -; CDR3 protein: CASSLERRVGGYTF
V gene: TRBV19; J gene: TRBJ1-5; CDR3 length: 16; clone size: -; CDR3 protein: CASSIPRTGGNQPQHF
V gene: TRBV6-7; J gene: TRBJ2-7; CDR3 length: 15; clone size: -; CDR3 protein: CASSYSLGQGYEQYF
V gene: TRBV5-8; J gene: TRBJ2-3; CDR3 length: 13; clone size: -; CDR3 protein: CASSLRAADTQYF
V gene: TRBV28; J gene: TRBJ1-2; CDR3 length: 16; clone size: -; CDR3 protein: CASTRTGGMGNYGYTF
V gene: TRBV5-4; J gene: TRBJ2-7; CDR3 length: 14; clone size: -; CDR3 protein: CASSTPDRTYEQYF
V gene: TRBV21-1; J gene: TRBJ1-4; CDR3 length: 20; clone size: -; CDR3 protein: CASSKGRTGAKVATNEKLFF
V gene: TRBV5-1; J gene: TRBJ2-3; CDR3 length: 14; clone size: -; CDR3 protein: CASSLGQSTDTQYF
V gene: TRBV28; J gene: TRBJ2-3; CDR3 length: 18; clone size: -; CDR3 protein: CAISRNSGRPRWGDTQYF
V gene: TRBV4-1; J gene: TRBJ1-3; CDR3 length: 15; clone size: -; CDR3 protein: CASSQRQGTGNTIYF
V gene: TRBV28; J gene: TRBJ2-7; CDR3 length: 13; clone size: -; CDR3 protein: CASSLPETYEQYF
V gene: TRBV11-2; J gene: TRBJ1-1; CDR3 length: 18; clone size: few; CDR3 protein: CASSLVLGQGASRTEAFF
V gene: TRBV11-3; J gene: TRBJ1-1; CDR3 length: 13; clone size: -; CDR3 protein: CASSQFMNTEAFF
V gene: TRBV7-8; J gene: TRBJ1-1; CDR3 length: 15; clone size: few; CDR3 protein: CASSFQGALNTEAFF
V gene: TRBV5-5; J gene: TRBJ1-1; CDR3 length: 13; clone size: -; CDR3 protein: CASSLDLAAILIF
V gene: TRBV28; J gene: TRBJ1-6; CDR3 length: 15; clone size: -; CDR3 protein: CASSEERINNSPLHF
V gene: TRBV5-1; J gene: TRBJ1-2; CDR3 length: 12; clone size: once; CDR3 protein: CASSLEHYGYTF
V gene: TRBV3-1/TRBV3-2; J gene: TRBJ1-2; CDR3 length: 11; clone size: -; CDR3 protein: CASSQGGGYTF
V gene: TRBV28; J gene: TRBJ1-1; CDR3 length: 13; clone size: -; CDR3 protein: CASSHRDNTEAFF
V gene: TRBV6-5; J gene: TRBJ2-7; CDR3 length: 15; clone size: -; CDR3 protein: CASSFGAGSSYEQYF
V gene: TRBV2; J gene: TRBJ2-2; CDR3 length: 15; clone size: few; CDR3 protein: CASSDRTSWVGELFF
V gene: TRBV5-1; J gene: TRBJ2-5; CDR3 length: 14; clone size: -; CDR3 protein: CASSLETGFETQYF
V gene: TRBV19; J gene: TRBJ2-6; CDR3 length: 17; clone size: -; CDR3 protein: CASSIQGLATGANVLTF
V gene: TRBV7-2; J gene: TRBJ1-6; CDR3 length: 13; clone size: once; CDR3 protein: CASSPGPPPPLHF
V gene: TRBV28; J gene: TRBJ1-2; CDR3 length: 17; clone size: few; CDR3 protein: CASRPRRGVAAWDGYTF
V gene: TRBV4-2; J gene: TRBJ1-1; CDR3 length: 13; clone size: -; CDR3 protein: CASAQSGFPEAFF